The 29 T cell receptor beta chains listed next were all sequenced from one sample in a study of radiotherapy plus CTLA-4 blockade in lung cancer. Data came from immunoSEQ multiplex PCR; TCRdb stores just in-frame clones and leaves some out. The top ten clones hold roughly 23% of a sample with more than 90,000 clones, around 84% of them seen once. Sequencing was performed on peripheral blood, taken from a patient treated with radiotherapy plus ipilimumab. The receptor source for this set is a human donor with non-small cell lung cancer that progressed on radiotherapy plus ipilimumab.

This chain links TRBV5-4 with TRBJ2-3, with TRBD1 matching over 8 bases. The ends lost 6 bases at V and 4 bases at J; junction bases unmatched: 10. Looked up from germline, CDR1 is SGHNT and CDR2 is YYREEE (reference sequence). CDR3 length: 15 amino acids. The CDR3 reads CASTIVTGGSDTQYF. The DNA of the CDR3 is TGTGCCAGCACCATCGTTACAGGGGGTTCAGATACGCAGTATTTT. Together with reference TRBV5-4 and TRBJ2-3, the CDR3 gives the full variable domain: ETGVTQSPTHLIKTRGQQVTLRCSSQSGHNTVSWYQQALGQGPQFIFQYYREEENGRGNFPPRFSGLQFPNYSSELNVNALELDDSALYLCASTIVTGGSDTQYFGPGTRLTVL.

This clone appeared once. The genes are TRBV10-3 and TRBJ1-2; TRBD1 matches at 8 bases. Germline CDR1 and CDR2: ENHRY and SYGVKD. This CDR3 contains 14 residues. Losses at the gene ends were 3 bases for V and 5 bases for J; bases not matched to a gene: 5. The CDR3 nucleotides are TGTGCCATCAGTGAACAGGGGGGAGGTTATGGCTACACCTTC. Its protein is CAISEQGGGYGYTF.

This chain uses TRBV7-6 with TRBJ2-7, with 10 bases matching TRBD1. V gave up 5 bases and J gave up 2 bases; unmatched junction bases: 9. The CDR3 length is 16 residues. Germline lookup yields CDR1 SGHVS and CDR2 FNYEAQ. The CDR3 here is CASSPSPGTGAYEQYV. The CDR3 nucleotides read TGTGCCAGCAGCCCTAGTCCCGGGACAGGGGCCTACGAGCAGTACGTC.

This clone was detected a few times. The chain employs TRBV30 and TRBJ1-1; possibly TRBD1 for D (5 bases). The CDR3 runs 16 residues. Germline-derived CDR1 and CDR2 are GTSNPN and SVGIG (reference sequence). V gave up 2 bases and J gave up 0 bases, with 16 bases separating them. The CDR3, as DNA: TGTGCCTGGAGTCAGGCCGGGGGATTAATGAACACTGAAGCTTTCTTT. It yields the protein CAWSQAGGLMNTEAFF.

The chain uses TRBV28 and TRBJ2-3, with 7 bases aligning to TRBD1. The CDR3 contains 13 residues. Germline CDR1 reads MDHEN; CDR2 reads SYDVKM. Germline trimming cut 3 bases from V and 6 bases from J; bases unmatched to any gene: 3. The DNA of the CDR3 is TGTGCCAGCAGTTTGACAGGGTTGGATACGCAGTATTTT. Amino acids: CASSLTGLDTQYF.

The sample holds one count of this clone. This rearrangement joins TRBV7-2 to TRBJ2-7, with 8 bases that match TRBD2. The CDR3 contains 15 residues. The germline CDR1 and CDR2 sequences are SGHTA and FQGNSA. The V segment lost 6 bases and the J segment 3 bases; nucleotides outside the gene matches: 10. CDR3 coding DNA: TGTGCCAGCAGTGTTAGCGGGATGGGATACTACGAGCAGTACGTC. This gives the protein CASSVSGMGYYEQYV.

This sequence joins TRBV9 and TRBJ2-5; no firm D call. Germline values: CDR1 SGDLS, CDR2 YYNGEE. CDR3 size: 15 residues. V gave up 0 bases and J gave up 4 bases, with 13 bases separating them. CDR3 sequence (DNA): TGTGCCAGCAGCGTAGGGCTAGAGCGAGGAGAGACCCAGTACTTC. It specifies CASSVGLERGETQYF.

The V gene is TRBV7-8, the J gene TRBJ2-7, with D possibly matching TRBD1 (5 bases). CDR1 is SGHVS and CDR2 is FQNEAQ in the germline V gene. The CDR3 consists of 13 residues. Trimming pared 6 bases from V and 4 bases from J, leaving 13 bases between. CDR3 bases: TGTGCCAGCAGTCCAGGGCAGACTTACGAGCAGTACGTC. Translated: CASSPGQTYEQYV.

The DNA of the CDR3 is TGTGCCAGCAGCTTCGGGACTAGAGGGAACACCGGGGAGCTGTTTTTT. Translated, it gives CASSFGTRGNTGELFF. The V gene is TRBV11-3, the J gene TRBJ2-2; 8 nucleotides line up with TRBD2. V was pared by 3 bases and J by 1 base, with 4 bases of the junction left unmatched. The CDR3 has 16 residues. Germline CDR1 reads SGHNT; CDR2 reads YENEEA.

To note about this clone: The sample holds other DNA sequences that translate to the same CDR3. The chain couples TRBV2 to TRBJ2-5, with D unclear. Per germline, CDR1 SNHLY and CDR2 FYNNEI. The CDR3 has 14 residues. V was trimmed by 3 bases and J by 2 bases, leaving 10 bases between them. The CDR3, as DNA: TGTGCCAGCAGTGATGGCAGCCAACAAGAGACCCAGTACTTC. It yields the protein CASSDGSQQETQYF.

V and J are TRBV7-2 and TRBJ1-5; D gene uncertain. The V and J ends lost 5 bases and 3 bases respectively, with 17 bases between them. The CDR3 covers 16 residues. Germline loops: CDR1 SGHTA, CDR2 FQGNSA. The CDR3 DNA is TGTGCCAGCAGCCCCGGACGAGCCAACAACAATCAGCCCCAGCATTTT. Residues: CASSPGRANNNQPQHF.

The chain links TRBV5-4 to TRBJ1-2, with 7 bases lining up with TRBD1. Germline V CDR1 and CDR2: SGHNT, YYREEE (reference sequence). This CDR3 is built from 14 residues. Unmatched junction bases numbered 12, after V lost 5 bases and J lost 8 bases. This CDR3 reads CASSWDSFGLGYTF. The CDR3 DNA sequence: TGTGCCAGCAGTTGGGACAGTTTTGGGTTGGGCTACACCTTC.

The V gene is TRBV9, the J gene TRBJ1-1, with 7 bases fitting TRBD1. CDR1 is SGDLS and CDR2 is YYNGEE in the germline V gene. The J segment lost 3 bases and the V segment lost 3 bases, leaving 17 bases of the junction unmatched. The CDR3 consists of 18 residues. The CDR3 DNA reads as TGTGCCAGCAGCGGGGGACAGACTTCACTAAGGGGGCACACTGAAGCTTTCTTT. It is translated as CASSGGQTSLRGHTEAFF.

This clone was recorded once. CDR3 loop: CASSSGTAYEQYF. The CDR3 bases are TGCGCCAGCAGCTCCGGGACCGCCTACGAGCAGTACTTC. V gene TRBV5-1 combines with J gene TRBJ2-7; TRBD1 or TRBD2 may be the D gene (5 bases each). Germline V lookup: CDR1 SGHRS, CDR2 YFSETQ. V was trimmed by 3 bases and J by 2 bases, leaving 9 bases between them. The CDR3 spans 13 residues.

The chain employs TRBV11-1 and TRBJ1-1; D might be TRBD1 (5 bases). CDR3 length equals 18 residues. Trimming took 2 bases from V and 5 from J, leaving 24 bases between them. Germline assignment: CDR1 SGHAT and CDR2 FQDESV (reference sequence). As DNA, the CDR3 is TGTGCCAGCAGCTTATCTCTCTTCGGGGATGTGGGGGTAACTGAAGCTTTCTTT. Translation gives CASSLSLFGDVGVTEAFF.

This clone occurred once. The rearrangement uses TRBV10-3 and TRBJ2-3; 15 nucleotides match TRBD2. This CDR3 has 18 residues. V shed 2 bases and J 1 base; nucleotides not matched to a gene: 4. Germline lookup yields CDR1 ENHRY and CDR2 SYGVKD. The CDR3, as DNA: TGTGCCATCAGTGAGGGACTAGCGGGAGGGGGGGGCACAGATACGCAGTATTTT. Translating gives CAISEGLAGGGGTDTQYF.

This rearrangement joins TRBV27 to TRBJ2-2; 12 bases are shared with TRBD2. The CDR3 sequence is 14 residues long. Germline assignment: CDR1 MNHEY and CDR2 SMNVEV (reference sequence). Trimming cost V 6 bases and J 4 bases; bases outside gene matches: 0. This chain's CDR3 is CASRTSGSTGELFF. CDR3 nucleotides: TGTGCCAGCAGGACTAGCGGGAGCACCGGGGAGCTGTTTTTT.

This clone was detected once. This chain connects TRBV5-1 to TRBJ2-3, with 10 bases matching TRBD1. This CDR3 comprises 15 residues. CDR1 is SGHRS and CDR2 is YFSETQ in the germline V gene. V dropped 4 bases and J dropped 4; count of bases not matched to a gene: 6. Here the CDR3 DNA reads TGCGCCAGCAGCCCAGGGACAGGGGTGTCAGATACGCAGTATTTT. Residues: CASSPGTGVSDTQYF.

This clone came up a few times. The rearrangement links TRBV7-9 to TRBJ1-1, with TRBD1 as a possible D gene (5 bases). This CDR3 is built from 14 residues. Germline CDR1 is SEHNR and CDR2 is FQNEAQ (reference sequence). The ends were cut back, 7 bases at V and 5 bases at J, with 17 bases in the middle. The CDR3 is CASNQVGARTEAFF. The DNA of the CDR3 is TGTGCCAGCAACCAAGTAGGGGCAAGAACTGAAGCTTTCTTT. The full variable domain, completed using reference TRBV7-9 and TRBJ1-1, is DTGVSQNPRHKITKRGQNVTFRCDPISEHNRLYWYRQTLGQGPEFLTYFQNEAQLEKSRLLSDRFSAERPKGSFSTLEIQRTEQGDSAMYLCASNQVGARTEAFFGQGTRLTVV.

The chain has TRBV20-1 and TRBJ2-3; D is ambiguous. This CDR3 is built from 11 residues. CDR1 is DFQATT, CDR2 SNEGSKA, per germline (reference sequence). V lost 3 bases and J lost 2, with 3 bases in between. The chain's CDR3 is CSARATDTQYF. DNA for the CDR3: TGCAGTGCTAGGGCCACAGATACGCAGTATTTT.

This clone was counted between two and nine times. The rearrangement links TRBV7-3 to TRBJ2-1; TRBD2 matches at 13 bases. The ends lost 2 bases at V and 7 bases at J; junction bases unmatched: 14. The germline gives CDR1 SGHTA, CDR2 FQGTGA. CDR3 length: 19 residues. CDR3 in amino acids: CASSLGVAGLAGAENEQFF. Here the CDR3 DNA reads TGTGCCAGCAGCTTAGGGGTGGCCGGACTAGCGGGAGCTGAAAATGAGCAGTTCTTC.

The CDR3 sequence is CASSRRARGSLLSYEQYF. CDR3 bases: TGTGCCAGCAGTCGGCGCGCGCGGGGCTCCCTCCTTTCCTACGAGCAGTACTTC. The V call is TRBV28, the J call TRBJ2-7; a weak D match, TRBD2 (6 bases). Germline CDR1 reads MDHEN; CDR2 reads SYDVKM. The CDR3 extends over 18 amino acids. The V end was cut by 5 bases, the J end by 1 base, with 24 bases between.

This chain links TRBV27 with TRBJ1-1; 11 bases are a match to TRBD1. V lost 7 bases and J lost 3; bases outside the gene matches: 4. The CDR3 has 14 residues. Germline CDR1 MNHEY, CDR2 SMNVEV (reference sequence). CDR3 region: CASTLGQGDTEAFF. CDR3 in DNA: TGTGCCAGCACATTGGGACAGGGGGACACTGAAGCTTTCTTT.

The rearrangement joins TRBV5-1 to TRBJ2-1, with 12 bases identical to TRBD2. The CDR3 consists of 19 residues. Losses at the gene ends were 0 bases for V and 4 bases for J; bases not matched to a gene: 11. CDR1 is SGHRS and CDR2 is YFSETQ in the germline V gene. CDR3 coding DNA: TGCGCCAGCAGCTTGGTTTGGACTAGCGGGATAGGGGTTTACAATGAGCAGTTCTTC. Translated, it gives CASSLVWTSGIGVYNEQFF.

The V call is TRBV28, the J call TRBJ1-1; D is uncertain. Trimming left V 5 bases short and J 5 bases short, with 12 bases between. This CDR3 has 13 residues. Germline V gene lookup returns CDR1 MDHEN and CDR2 SYDVKM. The CDR3 reads CASSSHEQTEAFF. The CDR3 bases are TGTGCCAGCAGTAGCCATGAACAAACTGAAGCTTTCTTT. Looking up the rest from reference TRBV28 and TRBJ1-1 gives the full variable domain: DVKVTQSSRYLVKRTGEKVFLECVQDMDHENMFWYRQDPGLGLRLIYFSYDVKMKEKGDIPEGYSVSREKKERFSLILESASTNQTSMYLCASSSHEQTEAFFGQGTRLTVV.

The chain links TRBV28 to TRBJ2-7, with D possibly being TRBD1 or TRBD2 (7 bases each). The CDR3 runs to 13 residues. V was clipped by 11 bases and J by 4 bases, with 18 bases between them. In germline, CDR1 is MDHEN, CDR2 SYDVKM. This CDR3 is CASQAGGVYEQYF. CDR3 sequence (DNA): TGTGCCTCCCAGGCAGGGGGGGTTTACGAGCAGTACTTC.

V usage is TRBV11-2 and J usage is TRBJ1-1; no firm D call. This CDR3 has 13 residues. CDR1 is SGHAT, CDR2 FQNNGV, per germline. Trimming took 3 bases from V and 0 from J, leaving 5 bases between them. The CDR3 nucleotides are TGTGCCAGCAGCTTTAACCTGAACACTGAAGCTTTCTTT. This sequence encodes CASSFNLNTEAFF.

The CDR3 nucleotides read TGCGCCAGCAGTGGTTTTCAGGGGCAGGGTGGGGCCAACGTCCTGACTTTC. Protein product: CASSGFQGQGGANVLTF. V is TRBV10-2 and J is TRBJ2-6, with D perhaps matching TRBD1 (6 bases). From germline, CDR1 is WSHSY and CDR2 SAAADI. The V gene lost 4 bases and the J gene lost 3 bases, with 16 bases spanning the gap. This CDR3 has 17 residues.

The rearrangement links TRBV19 to TRBJ2-3; D might be TRBD1 (5 bases). Germline lookup yields CDR1 LNHDA and CDR2 SQIVND (reference sequence). Between the trimmed V and J ends, which lost 3 bases and 2 bases, there was a span of 9 bases. The CDR3 length is 14 residues. CDR3 sequence: CASSIPGNTDTQYF. The CDR3 bases are TGTGCCAGTAGTATCCCAGGGAACACAGATACGCAGTATTTT.